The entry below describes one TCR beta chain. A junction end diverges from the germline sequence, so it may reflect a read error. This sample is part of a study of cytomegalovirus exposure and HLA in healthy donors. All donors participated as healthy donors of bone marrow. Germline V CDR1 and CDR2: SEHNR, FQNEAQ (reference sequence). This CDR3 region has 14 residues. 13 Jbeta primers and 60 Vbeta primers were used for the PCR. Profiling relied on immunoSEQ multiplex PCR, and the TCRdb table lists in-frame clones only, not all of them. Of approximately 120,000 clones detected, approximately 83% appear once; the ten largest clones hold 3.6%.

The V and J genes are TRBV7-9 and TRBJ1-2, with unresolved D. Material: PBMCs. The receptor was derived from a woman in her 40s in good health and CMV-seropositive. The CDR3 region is CSSSLVSTHYGYTF. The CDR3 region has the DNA TGTTCCAGCAGCTTAGTGTCAACTCACTATGGCTACACCTTC.